Listed below are T cell receptor beta chains from one sample, sequenced in a study of T-cell reconstitution after alpha-beta-depleted transplantation in children. One entry per CDR3 protein, called by TCRdb with MiXCR from the PCR reads. This table has roughly 670,000 distinct CDR3 sequences, about an eighth appearing once. The sample here was PBMCs, taken before TCRalphabeta/CD19-depleted stem cell transplant. These TCRs come from a girl aged 2-15 years with congenital amegakaryocytic thrombocytopenia, due to receive a stem cell transplant. Each CDR3 is given without its conserved first and last residue. Each record gives: CDR3 protein, J gene, V gene.

CDR3aa: ASSPRESGKETQY
j_gene: TRBJ2-5
v_gene: TRBV18

CDR3aa: ASSNVPPNLYTGELF
j_gene: TRBJ2-2
v_gene: TRBV7-7

CDR3aa: AISAGLENYEQY
j_gene: TRBJ2-7
v_gene: TRBV10-3

CDR3aa: AIKGSNTEAF
j_gene: TRBJ1-1
v_gene: TRBV10-3

CDR3aa: AIGQNQETQY
j_gene: TRBJ2-5
v_gene: TRBV10-3

CDR3aa: ASSYSDSSGPAQF
j_gene: TRBJ2-1
v_gene: TRBV6-5

CDR3aa: ASSLGEGFTEAF
j_gene: TRBJ1-1
v_gene: TRBV12-3/TRBV12-4

CDR3aa: ASSARQYSGANVLT
j_gene: TRBJ2-6
v_gene: TRBV7-9

CDR3aa: ASSQAWGETYEQY
j_gene: TRBJ2-7
v_gene: TRBV12-3/TRBV12-4

CDR3aa: ASSTDSTLGYT
j_gene: TRBJ1-2
v_gene: TRBV12-3/TRBV12-4

CDR3aa: ASSLAGGPVEQY
j_gene: TRBJ2-3
v_gene: TRBV12-3/TRBV12-4

CDR3aa: ASSLVGSGDTQY
j_gene: TRBJ2-3
v_gene: TRBV7-8

CDR3aa: AWQSYGYT
j_gene: TRBJ1-2
v_gene: TRBV30

CDR3aa: ASSRAVPNEQF
j_gene: TRBJ2-1
v_gene: TRBV3-1

CDR3aa: STPKGADTQY
j_gene: TRBJ2-3
v_gene: TRBV29-1

CDR3aa: ASNDGQPKPDTQY
j_gene: TRBJ2-3
v_gene: TRBV5-1

CDR3aa: ASSQVLKVGDPIEQY
j_gene: TRBJ2-7
v_gene: TRBV4-1

CDR3aa: ASMVGIDTEAF
j_gene: TRBJ1-1
v_gene: TRBV5-1

CDR3aa: AIAGVRDTEAF
j_gene: TRBJ1-1
v_gene: TRBV10-3

CDR3aa: ASSLISGSANDTGELF
j_gene: TRBJ2-2
v_gene: TRBV5-4

CDR3aa: ASRSGVSGTQY
j_gene: TRBJ2-5
v_gene: TRBV5-1

CDR3aa: SARDFSSNNEQF
j_gene: TRBJ2-1
v_gene: TRBV20-1

CDR3aa: SASAGGDTQY
j_gene: TRBJ2-3
v_gene: TRBV20-1

CDR3aa: AIGERERNEQY
j_gene: TRBJ2-7
v_gene: TRBV10-3

CDR3aa: ASSLSWLAGVGTNGDTQY
j_gene: TRBJ2-3
v_gene: TRBV12-3/TRBV12-4

CDR3aa: ASSQDRLTDTQY
j_gene: TRBJ2-3
v_gene: TRBV3-1

CDR3aa: ASSQTGGQTEAF
j_gene: TRBJ1-1
v_gene: TRBV18

CDR3aa: ASSQDRGSSYEQY
j_gene: TRBJ2-7
v_gene: TRBV3-1

CDR3aa: ASSFDLKRELVETQY
j_gene: TRBJ2-5
v_gene: TRBV5-1

CDR3aa: AIRESVTSTFGNEQF
j_gene: TRBJ2-1
v_gene: TRBV10-3

CDR3aa: ASSLGESYGYT
j_gene: TRBJ1-2
v_gene: TRBV5-6

CDR3aa: ASSTGQGPTQY
j_gene: TRBJ2-5
v_gene: TRBV5-6

CDR3aa: ASSFEGGSWGYT
j_gene: TRBJ1-2
v_gene: TRBV12-3/TRBV12-4

CDR3aa: AINSPEDTEAF
j_gene: TRBJ1-1
v_gene: TRBV10-3

CDR3aa: SVVLAGTYEQY
j_gene: TRBJ2-7
v_gene: TRBV29-1

CDR3aa: ASSFRRGIQEQF
j_gene: TRBJ2-1
v_gene: TRBV5-6